These 18 T cell receptor beta chains were all obtained from the same sample, sequenced in a study of cytomegalovirus exposure and HLA in healthy donors. 13 Jbeta primers and 60 Vbeta primers were used for the PCR. Data came from immunoSEQ multiplex PCR; TCRdb stores just in-frame clones and leaves some out. The repertoire holds about 67,000 clones, with around four fifths as singletons. Sequences were obtained from PBMCs. Every receptor here comes from a man in his forties in good health and CMV-seronegative.

The chain links TRBV18 to TRBJ2-2; D possibly corresponds to TRBD1 (6 bases). V lost 5 bases to trimming and J lost 0 bases, with 10 bases between them. CDR1 and CDR2 (germline): KGHSH, LQKENI. This CDR3 is 15 amino acids long. The CDR3 protein is CASSRTVSNTGELFF. CDR3 nucleotides: TGTGCCAGCTCAAGGACAGTTTCGAACACCGGGGAGCTGTTTTTT. Looking up the rest from reference TRBV18 and TRBJ2-2 gives the full variable domain: NAGVMQNPRHLVRRRGQEARLRCSPMKGHSHVYWYRQLPEEGLKFMVYLQKENIIDESGMPKERFSAEFPKEGPSILRIQQVVRGDSAAYFCASSRTVSNTGELFFGEGSRLTVL.

This chain joins TRBV18 and TRBJ2-2, with TRBD1 as a possible D gene (5 bases). The CDR3 sequence is 15 residues long. Per the germline V gene, CDR1 is KGHSH and CDR2 is LQKENI. V was clipped by 2 bases and J by 4 bases, with 11 bases between them. The CDR3 reads CASSPLGEFTGELFF. The CDR3 DNA is TGTGCCAGCTCACCATTAGGGGAATTCACCGGGGAGCTGTTTTTT.

This clone was recorded once. V is TRBV15 and J is TRBJ2-3; 12 nucleotides match TRBD2. V was pared by 5 bases and J by 2 bases, with 20 bases of the junction left unmatched. CDR1 and CDR2 from the germline V gene are LNHNV and YYDKDF (reference sequence). The CDR3 length is 21 residues. CDR3 nucleotide sequence: TGTGCCACCAGCTCAAGGGTACTAGCGGGAGGTAGGACACTAGTCACAGATACGCAGTATTTT. Translation gives CATSSRVLAGGRTLVTDTQYF.

This clone was counted a few times. The chain is built from TRBV2 and TRBJ1-5; 9 nucleotides match TRBD1. Germline trimming cut 4 bases from V and 5 bases from J; bases unmatched to any gene: 0. Germline V gene lookup returns CDR1 SNHLY and CDR2 FYNNEI. The CDR3 sequence is 13 residues long. For the CDR3, the DNA is TGTGCCAGCAGTGGGACAGGGGATCAGCCCCAGCATTTT. This codes for CASSGTGDQPQHF.

J is TRBJ2-3 and V is TRBV27; 7 bases map to TRBD1. CDR1 is MNHEY and CDR2 is SMNVEV in the germline V gene (reference sequence). The CDR3 totals 15 residues. Trimming cost V 4 bases and J 0 bases; bases outside gene matches: 4. This CDR3 is CASSSRQGSTDTQYF. The DNA of the CDR3 is TGTGCCAGCAGTTCGAGACAGGGAAGCACAGATACGCAGTATTTT.

To note about this clone: This specimen includes other DNA sequences encoding the same CDR3. The V call is TRBV14, the J call TRBJ1-1, with D perhaps matching TRBD1 (6 bases). V was pared by 6 bases and J by 4 bases, with 27 bases between. From germline, CDR1 is SGHDN and CDR2 FVKESK. The CDR3 runs 18 residues. CDR3 residues: CASSRRTGGAGGSTEAFF. The CDR3 nucleotides are TGTGCCAGCAGTCGCCGGACGGGGGGCGCCGGGGGCAGCACTGAAGCTTTCTTT.

The rearrangement links TRBV6-6 to TRBJ2-6; perhaps TRBD2 as D (5 bases). Trimming shortened V by 7 bases and J by 13 bases, and 14 bases separated the two germline ends. Per the germline V gene, CDR1 is MNHNY and CDR2 is SVGAGI (reference sequence). The CDR3 runs to 12 residues. CDR3 nucleotides: TGTGCCAGCACCGCCGAGAGGGAGGTCCTGACTTTC. Residues: CASTAEREVLTF.

V is TRBV6-5 and J is TRBJ2-7; no firm D call. V was clipped by 2 bases and J by 4 bases, with 12 bases between them. CDR3 length: 14 residues. Germline V gene lookup returns CDR1 MNHEY and CDR2 SVGAGI. CDR3 DNA: TGTGCCAGCAGTTACCGGCCTAGTCGTTACGAGCAGTACTTC. Translation gives CASSYRPSRYEQYF.

The sample holds one count of this clone. V and J are TRBV6-5 and TRBJ2-1, with TRBD2 identical over 11 bases. The germline V gene has CDR1 MNHEY and CDR2 SVGAGI. V dropped 8 bases and J dropped 5; count of bases not matched to a gene: 8. The length of the CDR3 is 15 residues. DNA of the CDR3: TGTGCCAGCGGGTCCGGGACTAGCGGAAACAATGAGCAGTTCTTC. This codes for CASGSGTSGNNEQFF.

The V gene is TRBV27, the J gene TRBJ2-5; 8 bases map to TRBD1. The germline CDR1 and CDR2 sequences are MNHEY and SMNVEV (reference sequence). The length of the CDR3 is 13 residues. Unmatched junction bases numbered 8, after V lost 3 bases and J lost 11 bases. CDR3 bases: TGTGCCAGCAGTTTCGCCAGGGGGCAAGAGCAGTACTTC. Translated, it gives CASSFARGQEQYF.

This clone was seen a few times. The rearrangement links TRBV5-1 to TRBJ1-1, with D unresolved. Germline values: CDR1 SGHRS, CDR2 YFSETQ. CDR3 length: 15 amino acids. The germline V and J ends were trimmed by 0 bases and 1 base, with 10 bases remaining between them. The CDR3 bases are TGCGCCAGCAGCTTGGCGGTTACTTCGAACACTGAAGCTTTCTTT. It yields the protein CASSLAVTSNTEAFF.

The chain recombines TRBV5-1 with TRBJ2-6, with D tentatively TRBD1 (6 bases). Germline V gene data show CDR1 as SGHRS and CDR2 as YFSETQ. There are 17 residues in the CDR3. V dropped 6 bases and J dropped 1 base, with 17 bases sitting between them. The chain's CDR3 is CASTQGKGESGANVLTF. In DNA form, the CDR3 reads TGCGCCAGCACCCAGGGGAAGGGAGAATCTGGGGCCAACGTCCTGACTTTC.

The chain employs TRBV6-5 and TRBJ2-7, with a tentative D call TRBD2 (6 bases). CDR1 MNHEY and CDR2 SVGAGI come from the germline V gene. This CDR3 region has 15 residues. V was shortened by 7 bases and J by 6 bases, with 22 bases between the two germline ends. This CDR3 reads CASTPPGVAPFEQYF. The DNA for the CDR3 is TGTGCCAGCACCCCTCCGGGGGTGGCCCCGTTCGAGCAGTACTTC.

This rearrangement joins TRBV11-2 to TRBJ2-5; D is ambiguous. V was shortened by 3 bases and J by 0 bases, with 11 bases between the two germline ends. The germline gives CDR1 SGHAT, CDR2 FQNNGV. The CDR3 totals 15 residues. CDR3 region: CASSFSVADQETQYF. The CDR3 DNA reads as TGTGCCAGCAGCTTTTCGGTCGCGGACCAAGAGACCCAGTACTTC.

The rearrangement links TRBV2 to TRBJ1-3, with TRBD1 as a possible D gene (5 bases). Per germline, CDR1 SNHLY and CDR2 FYNNEI. V lost 8 bases and J lost 2, with 13 bases in between. The CDR3 consists of 14 residues. CDR3 DNA: TGTGCCAGCCGGGACCAGCGGGCTGGAAACACCATATATTTT. Protein sequence: CASRDQRAGNTIYF. Combining the CDR3 with reference TRBV2 and TRBJ1-3 gives the whole variable domain EPEVTQTPSHQVTQMGQEVILRCVPISNHLYFYWYRQILGQKVEFLVSFYNNEISEKSEIFDDQFSVERPDGSNFTLKIRSTKLEDSAMYFCASRDQRAGNTIYFGEGSWLTVV.

The CDR3 sequence: CSPTGGLNTEAFF. The CDR3 bases are TGCAGCCCGACAGGGGGCCTGAACACTGAAGCTTTCTTT. The V gene is TRBV29-1, the J gene TRBJ1-1; TRBD1 matches 10 bases. The CDR3 consists of 13 residues. Trimming removed 8 bases from V and 0 bases from J; junction bases left unmatched: 3. Germline CDR1 is SQVTM and CDR2 is ANQGSEA.

This clone was seen more than once but under ten times. The V gene is TRBV2, the J gene TRBJ1-4; no clear D gene. V lost 2 bases and J lost 8, with 12 bases in between. Germline values: CDR1 SNHLY, CDR2 FYNNEI. This CDR3 has 14 residues. The CDR3, as DNA: TGTGCCAGCAGTGAACTGCAGAGGAACGAAAAACTGTTTTTT. Encoded protein: CASSELQRNEKLFF. The variable domain in full, with the rest retrieved from reference TRBV2 and TRBJ1-4, is EPEVTQTPSHQVTQMGQEVILRCVPISNHLYFYWYRQILGQKVEFLVSFYNNEISEKSEIFDDQFSVERPDGSNFTLKIRSTKLEDSAMYFCASSELQRNEKLFFGSGTQLSVL.

The V gene is TRBV27, the J gene TRBJ2-5; 8 nucleotides match TRBD2. This CDR3 comprises 14 residues. Germline V lookup: CDR1 MNHEY, CDR2 SMNVEV (reference sequence). Germline trimming cut 0 bases from V and 7 bases from J; bases unmatched to any gene: 4. The CDR3 region is CASSLSVGGGTQYF. CDR3 coding DNA: TGTGCCAGCAGTTTATCGGTCGGGGGGGGGACCCAGTACTTC.